In this sample, the clone carrying this T cell receptor beta chain turned up a few times. The data are from a study of blood T cell repertoires in COVID-19. Per the study methods: Counts of nucleated cells, estimated from reference gene primer amplification, were obtained. Only in-frame clones appear in the TCRdb table, and some are missing; sequencing was by immunoSEQ multiplex PCR. That table gives V, J and clone size, and the DNA gave D and trimming. The data hold 250,000 or so clones, with nearly 90% observed a single time. The sequenced sample was peripheral blood. This sequence was found in a woman aged 60-70 years with COVID-19, enrolled during active disease.

The CDR3 region is CASSLGTVFYGYTF. CDR3 DNA sequence: TGTGCCAGCAGCTTGGGGACAGTCTTCTATGGCTACACCTTC. The rearrangement links TRBV5-8 to TRBJ1-2; TRBD1 is a possible D gene (6 bases). There are 14 residues in the CDR3. Trimming took off 0 bases at V and 4 bases at J, with 10 bases between the two ends. CDR1 and CDR2 from the germline V gene are SGHTS and YDEGEE.